One sample yielded the 3 T cell receptor beta chains listed below, sequenced in a study of regulatory and conventional T cells in RAG deficiency. Repertoires were generated with immunoSEQ multiplex PCR, while TCRdb's copy carries only in-frame clones and drops some. The profile shows tens of thousands of clones, 85% to 90% of them singletons. This same sample was also taken into another study, of regulatory T cells. As that report states: Amplification used 52 TRBV primers and 13 TRBJ primers.

Sequenced input: CD8+ T cells sorted from blood. Source of these receptors: a human donor in good health.

This clone was found once. The rearrangement uses TRBV29-1 and TRBJ2-2; perhaps TRBD1 as D (6 bases). Trimming pared 0 bases from V and 1 base from J, leaving 12 bases between. Germline V gene sequence: CDR1 SQVTM, CDR2 ANQGSEA. The CDR3 spans 16 residues. The CDR3 nucleotides read TGCAGCGTTGAAGATATCAGGGGCCGGAACACCGGGGAGCTGTTTTTT. Translation: CSVEDIRGRNTGELFF.

This chain uses TRBV11-1 with TRBJ2-1; 8 bases agree with TRBD1. V lost 1 base to trimming and J lost 6 bases; unmatched junction nucleotides: 2. Germline V lookup: CDR1 SGHAT, CDR2 FQDESV (reference sequence). CDR3 length: 14 residues. The CDR3 DNA reads as TGTGCCAGCAGCTTAGGGACAGGGTCCAATGAGCAGTTCTTC. Protein sequence: CASSLGTGSNEQFF.

J is TRBJ2-7 and V is TRBV5-8, with a weak D call TRBD2 (6 bases). Germline CDR1 and CDR2: SGHTS and YDEGEE. With 4 bases removed from V and 5 bases from J, the gap between germline ends came to 19 bases. CDR3 length: 15 amino acids. In DNA, the CDR3 is TGTGCCAGCAGCCGAGGGGCCGGGGCGGGGCACGAGCAGTACTTC. It translates to CASSRGAGAGHEQYF.